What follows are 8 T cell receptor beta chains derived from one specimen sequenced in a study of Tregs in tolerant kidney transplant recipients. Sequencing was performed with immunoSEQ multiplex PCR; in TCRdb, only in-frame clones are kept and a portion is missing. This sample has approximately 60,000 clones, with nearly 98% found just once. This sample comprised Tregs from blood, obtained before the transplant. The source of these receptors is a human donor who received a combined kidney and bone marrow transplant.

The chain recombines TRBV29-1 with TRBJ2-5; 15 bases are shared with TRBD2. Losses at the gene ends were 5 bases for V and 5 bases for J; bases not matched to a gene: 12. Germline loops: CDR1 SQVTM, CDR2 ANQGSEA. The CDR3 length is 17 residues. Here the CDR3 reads CSVLGLAGGRLWETQYF. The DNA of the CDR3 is TGCAGCGTTTTGGGACTAGCGGGGGGACGGCTTTGGGAGACCCAGTACTTC. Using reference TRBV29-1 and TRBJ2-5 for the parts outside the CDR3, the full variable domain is SAVISQKPSRDICQRGTSLTIQCQVDSQVTMMFWYRQQPGQSLTLIATANQGSEATYESGFVIDKFPISRPNLTFSTLTVSNMSPEDSSIYLCSVLGLAGGRLWETQYFGPGTRLLVL.

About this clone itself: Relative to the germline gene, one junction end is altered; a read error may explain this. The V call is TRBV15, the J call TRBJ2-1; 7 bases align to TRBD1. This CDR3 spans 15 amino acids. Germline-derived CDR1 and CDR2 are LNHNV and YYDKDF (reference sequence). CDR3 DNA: TGTGCCACCAGCCGAGACAGGGCCTCCTACAATGAGCAGTTCTTC. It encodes CATSRDRASYNEQFF.

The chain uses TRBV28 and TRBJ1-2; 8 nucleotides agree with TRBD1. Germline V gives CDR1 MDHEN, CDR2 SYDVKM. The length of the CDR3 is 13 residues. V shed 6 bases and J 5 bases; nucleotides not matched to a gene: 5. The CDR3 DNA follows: TGTGCCAGCAGCTCGGGACAGGTATATGGCTACACCTTC. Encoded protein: CASSSGQVYGYTF.

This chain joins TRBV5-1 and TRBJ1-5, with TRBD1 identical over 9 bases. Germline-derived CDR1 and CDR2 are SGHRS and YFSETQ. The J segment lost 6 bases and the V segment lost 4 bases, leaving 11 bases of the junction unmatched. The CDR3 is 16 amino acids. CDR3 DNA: TGCGCCAGCAGCCCATCAGGACAGGGGTCGGGTCAGCCCCAGCATTTT. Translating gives CASSPSGQGSGQPQHF.

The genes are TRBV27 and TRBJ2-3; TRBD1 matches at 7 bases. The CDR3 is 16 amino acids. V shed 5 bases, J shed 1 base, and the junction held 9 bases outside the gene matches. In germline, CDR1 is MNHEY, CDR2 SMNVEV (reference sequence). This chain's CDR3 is CASSTYRGIGTDTQYF. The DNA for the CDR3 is TGTGCCAGCAGTACTTACAGGGGTATCGGCACAGATACGCAGTATTTT.

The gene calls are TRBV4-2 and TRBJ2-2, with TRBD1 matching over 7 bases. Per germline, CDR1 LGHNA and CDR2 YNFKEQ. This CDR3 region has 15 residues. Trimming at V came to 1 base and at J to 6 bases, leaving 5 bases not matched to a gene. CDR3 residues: CASSQGQGISGELFF. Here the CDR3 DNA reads TGTGCCAGCAGCCAAGGACAGGGAATATCCGGGGAGCTGTTTTTT.

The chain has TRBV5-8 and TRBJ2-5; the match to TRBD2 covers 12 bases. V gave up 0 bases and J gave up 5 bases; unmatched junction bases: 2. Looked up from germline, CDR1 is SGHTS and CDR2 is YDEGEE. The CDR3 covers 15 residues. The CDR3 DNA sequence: TGTGCCAGCAGCTTGGGGCTAGCGGGAGGGGAGACCCAGTACTTC. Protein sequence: CASSLGLAGGETQYF.

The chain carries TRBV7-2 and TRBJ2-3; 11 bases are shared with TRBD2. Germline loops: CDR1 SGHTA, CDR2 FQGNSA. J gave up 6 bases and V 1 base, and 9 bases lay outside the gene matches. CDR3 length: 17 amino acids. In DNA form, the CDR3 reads TGTGCCAGCAGCTTAGATAATTGGGCTAGCGGGGGGGATACGCAGTATTTT. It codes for CASSLDNWASGGDTQYF.